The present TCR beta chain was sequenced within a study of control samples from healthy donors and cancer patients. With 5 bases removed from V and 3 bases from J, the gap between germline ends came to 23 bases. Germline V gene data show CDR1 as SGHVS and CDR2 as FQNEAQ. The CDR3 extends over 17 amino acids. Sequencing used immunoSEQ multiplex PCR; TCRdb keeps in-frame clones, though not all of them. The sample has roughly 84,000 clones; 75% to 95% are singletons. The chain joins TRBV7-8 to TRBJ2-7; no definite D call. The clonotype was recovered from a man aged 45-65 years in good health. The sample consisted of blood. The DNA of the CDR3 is TGTGCCAGCAGCCTAGAGGAACAGATACCCACCATCTACGAGCAGTACTTC. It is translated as CASSLEEQIPTIYEQYF.